The source of this T cell receptor beta chain is a study of T-cell reconstitution after alpha-beta-depleted transplantation in children. Preparing the TCRbeta library involved the use of unique molecular identifiers. TCRdb processed the PCR reads anew with MiXCR; each CDR3 protein has one entry. The sample yields approximately 400,000 distinct CDR3 sequences, about a tenth seen once. After removal of 0 bases from V and 6 bases from J, the junction contained 5 bases not matched to a gene. The CDR3 spans 15 residues. The germline CDR1 and CDR2 sequences are MRHNA and SNTAGT. This clonotype was counted at least ten times.

Sequences were derived from PBMCs from the stem cell graft donor, sampled from the stem cell graft. The receptor was isolated from a human donor who donated a stem cell graft to a child with acute myeloid leukemia. The chain has TRBV6-4 and TRBJ2-3; 8 nucleotides line up with TRBD2. The CDR3 is CASSDSSGGVDTQYF. As DNA, the CDR3 is TGTGCCAGCAGTGACTCGAGCGGGGGAGTCGATACGCAGTATTTT.